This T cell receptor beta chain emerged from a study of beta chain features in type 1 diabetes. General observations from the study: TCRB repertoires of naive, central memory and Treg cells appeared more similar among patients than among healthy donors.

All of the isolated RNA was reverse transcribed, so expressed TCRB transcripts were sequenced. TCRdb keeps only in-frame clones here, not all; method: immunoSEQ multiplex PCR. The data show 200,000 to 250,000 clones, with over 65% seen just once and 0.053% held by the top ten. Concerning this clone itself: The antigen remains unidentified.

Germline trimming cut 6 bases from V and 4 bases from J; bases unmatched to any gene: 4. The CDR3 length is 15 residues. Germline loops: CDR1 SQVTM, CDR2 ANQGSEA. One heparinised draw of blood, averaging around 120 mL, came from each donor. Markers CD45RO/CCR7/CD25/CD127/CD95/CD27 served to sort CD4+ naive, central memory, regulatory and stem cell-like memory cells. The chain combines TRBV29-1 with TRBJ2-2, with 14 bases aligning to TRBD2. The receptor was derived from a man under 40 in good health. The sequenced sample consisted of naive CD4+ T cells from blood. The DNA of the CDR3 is TGCAGCGTGGGGACTAGCGGGAGCGTCACCGGGGAGCTGTTTTTT. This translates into CSVGTSGSVTGELFF.